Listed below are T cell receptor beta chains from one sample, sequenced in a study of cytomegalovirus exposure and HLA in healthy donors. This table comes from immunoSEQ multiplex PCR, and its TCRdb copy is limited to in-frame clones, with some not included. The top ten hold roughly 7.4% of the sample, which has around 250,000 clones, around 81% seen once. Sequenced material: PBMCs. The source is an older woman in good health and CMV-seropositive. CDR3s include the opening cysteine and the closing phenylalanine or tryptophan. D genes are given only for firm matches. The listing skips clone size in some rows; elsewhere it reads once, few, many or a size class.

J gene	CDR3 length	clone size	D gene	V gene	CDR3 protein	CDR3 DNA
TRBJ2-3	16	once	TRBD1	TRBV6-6	CASSSPGQGAGDTQYF	TGTGCCAGCAGCTCTCCTGGACAGGGGGCGGGAGATACGCAGTATTTT
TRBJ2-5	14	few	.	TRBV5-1	CASSLSQVQETQYF	TGCGCCAGCAGCTTAAGCCAGGTTCAAGAGACCCAGTACTTC
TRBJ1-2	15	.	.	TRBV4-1	CASSQDRQGLYGYTF	TGCGCCAGCAGCCAAGATCGGCAGGGCCTCTATGGCTACACCTTC
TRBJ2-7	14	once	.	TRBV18	CAGASSDIPWEQYF	TGTGCCGGAGCATCGTCGGACATACCTTGGGAGCAGTACTTC
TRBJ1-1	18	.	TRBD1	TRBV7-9	CASSLALRQGATRTEAFF	TGTGCCAGCAGCTTAGCGCTAAGGCAGGGGGCCACTCGCACTGAAGCTTTCTTT
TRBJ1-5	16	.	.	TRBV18	CASSPLEGGRGQPQHF	TGTGCCAGCTCACCACTCGAGGGGGGGCGCGGGCAGCCCCAGCATTTT
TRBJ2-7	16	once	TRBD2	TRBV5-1	CASSPYPSGGIYEQYF	TGCGCCAGCAGTCCCTACCCTAGCGGGGGGATCTACGAGCAGTACTTC
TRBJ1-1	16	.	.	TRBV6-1	CASSELDLFRGTEAFF	TGTGCCAGCAGTGAATTGGACCTTTTTCGGGGTACTGAAGCTTTCTTT
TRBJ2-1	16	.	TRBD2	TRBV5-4	CASSPRTSRGDNEQFF	TGTGCCAGCAGCCCCCGGACTAGCCGAGGGGACAATGAGCAGTTCTTC
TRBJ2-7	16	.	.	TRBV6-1	CASSEFFQGLPYEQYF	TGTGCCAGCAGTGAATTTTTCCAGGGGCTACCCTACGAGCAGTACTTC
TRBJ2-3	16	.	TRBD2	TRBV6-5	CASSFGLAGAGDTQYF	TGTGCCAGCAGTTTTGGCCTAGCGGGAGCTGGAGATACGCAGTATTTT
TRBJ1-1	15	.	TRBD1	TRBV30	CAWSRGTVQPIEAFF	TGTGCCTGGAGTCGAGGGACAGTACAGCCAATTGAAGCTTTCTTT